This T cell receptor (beta chain) stems from a study of T cell repertoires in cytomegalovirus infection. The overall study: HLA-B-restricted CMV epitopes that are well studied, plus recently identified HLA-C-restricted ones, were used by the study.

There are a few counts of this clonotype. Its matching antigen is unknown. TCRdb fed the reads into MiXCR, producing one record per CDR3 protein. The sample contains approximately 300,000 distinct CDR3 sequences, around 25% of which appear only once. Germline CDR1 is SEHNR and CDR2 is FQNEAQ (reference sequence). The CDR3 runs 16 residues. The V gene end was trimmed by 5 bases and the J gene end by 1 base; junction bases not matched to a gene: 6. This rearrangement joins TRBV7-9 to TRBJ2-1; 9 positions agree with TRBD2. The clonotype originates from a human donor in good health (CMV status not recorded). Some clones in this sample may be carry-over from other donors' samples. The sample in question was cultured PBMCs, obtained from culture after CMV antigen stimulation. The CDR3 nucleotides read TGTGCCAGCAGCCGGTGGGCGGGAGGGTCCTACAATGAGCAGTTCTTC. It is translated as CASSRWAGGSYNEQFF. Full variable domain (outside the CDR3, taken from reference TRBV7-9 and TRBJ2-1): DTGVSQNPRHKITKRGQNVTFRCDPISEHNRLYWYRQTLGQGPEFLTYFQNEAQLEKSRLLSDRFSAERPKGSFSTLEIQRTEQGDSAMYLCASSRWAGGSYNEQFFGPGTRLTVL.